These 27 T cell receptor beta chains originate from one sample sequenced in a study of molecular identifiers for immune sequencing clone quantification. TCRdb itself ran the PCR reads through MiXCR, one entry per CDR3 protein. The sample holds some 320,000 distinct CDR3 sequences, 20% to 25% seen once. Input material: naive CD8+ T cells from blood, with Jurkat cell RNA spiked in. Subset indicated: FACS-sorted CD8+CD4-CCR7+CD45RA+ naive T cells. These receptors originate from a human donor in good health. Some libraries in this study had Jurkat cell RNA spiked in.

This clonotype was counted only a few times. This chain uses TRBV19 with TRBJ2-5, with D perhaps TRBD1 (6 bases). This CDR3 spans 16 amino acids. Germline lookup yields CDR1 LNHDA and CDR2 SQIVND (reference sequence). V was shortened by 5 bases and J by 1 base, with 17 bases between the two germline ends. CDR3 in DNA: TGTGCCAGTAGTCCCCCGGGACACATCGGCCAAGAGACCCAGTACTTC. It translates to CASSPPGHIGQETQYF.

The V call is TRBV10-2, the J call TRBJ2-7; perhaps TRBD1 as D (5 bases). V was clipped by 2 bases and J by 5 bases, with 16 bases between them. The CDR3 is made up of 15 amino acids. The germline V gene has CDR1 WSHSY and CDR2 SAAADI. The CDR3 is CASSERGLRSDEQYF. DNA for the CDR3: TGCGCCAGCAGTGAGAGGGGCCTACGGTCCGACGAGCAGTACTTC.

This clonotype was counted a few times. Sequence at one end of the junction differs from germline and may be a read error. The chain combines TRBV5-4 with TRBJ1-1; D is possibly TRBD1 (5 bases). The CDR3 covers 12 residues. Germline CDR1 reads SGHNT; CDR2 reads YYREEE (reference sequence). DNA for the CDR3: TGTACCAGCAGCTGGGACGGAATTGAAGCTTTCTTT. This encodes CTSSWDGIEAFF.

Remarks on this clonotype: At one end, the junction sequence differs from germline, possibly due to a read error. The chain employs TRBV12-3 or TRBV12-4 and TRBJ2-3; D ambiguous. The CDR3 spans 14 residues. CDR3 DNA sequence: TGTGCCAGCAGTTTCCTTAGTGCCACAGATACGCAGTGTTTT. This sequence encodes CASSFLSATDTQCF.

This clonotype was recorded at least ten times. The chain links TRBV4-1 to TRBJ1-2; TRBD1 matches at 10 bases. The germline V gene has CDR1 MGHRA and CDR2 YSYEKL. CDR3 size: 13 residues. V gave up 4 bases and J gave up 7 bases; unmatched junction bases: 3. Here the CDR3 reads CASSPGQGSGYTF. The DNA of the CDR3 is TGCGCCAGCAGCCCGGGACAGGGGTCTGGCTACACCTTC.

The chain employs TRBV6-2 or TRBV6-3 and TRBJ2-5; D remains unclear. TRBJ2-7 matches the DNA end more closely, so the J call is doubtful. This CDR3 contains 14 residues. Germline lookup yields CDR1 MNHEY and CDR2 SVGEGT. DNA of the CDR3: TGTGCCGGCACCCTAGTGAGCCGGGTTTACGAGCAGTACTTC. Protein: CAGTLVSRVYEQYF.

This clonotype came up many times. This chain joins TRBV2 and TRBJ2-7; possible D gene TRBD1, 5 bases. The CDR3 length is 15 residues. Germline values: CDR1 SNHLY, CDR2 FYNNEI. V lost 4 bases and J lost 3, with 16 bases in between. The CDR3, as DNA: TGTGCCAGCAGTGGGGCCAACAGGCCCAGCTACGAGCAGTACTTC. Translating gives CASSGANRPSYEQYF.

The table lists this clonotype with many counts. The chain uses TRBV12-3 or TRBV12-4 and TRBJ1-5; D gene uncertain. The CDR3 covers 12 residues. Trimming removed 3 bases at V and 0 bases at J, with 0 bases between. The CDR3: CASSFSNQPQHF. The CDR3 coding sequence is TGTGCCAGCAGTTTTAGCAATCAGCCCCAGCATTTT.

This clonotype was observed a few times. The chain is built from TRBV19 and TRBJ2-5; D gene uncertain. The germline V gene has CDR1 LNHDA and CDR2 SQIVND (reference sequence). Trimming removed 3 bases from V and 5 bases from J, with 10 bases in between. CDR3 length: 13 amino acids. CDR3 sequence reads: CASSIGWSETQYF. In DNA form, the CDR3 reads TGTGCCAGTAGTATTGGTTGGTCTGAGACCCAGTACTTC.

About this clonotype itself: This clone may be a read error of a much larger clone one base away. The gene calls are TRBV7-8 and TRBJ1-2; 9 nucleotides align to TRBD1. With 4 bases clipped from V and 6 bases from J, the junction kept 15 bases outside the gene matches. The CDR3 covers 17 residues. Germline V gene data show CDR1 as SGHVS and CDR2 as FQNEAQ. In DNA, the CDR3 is TGTGCCAGCAGCTCTTATTCTTCGGGACAGGGATATAATGGCTACACCTTC. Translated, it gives CASSSYSSGQGYNGYTF.

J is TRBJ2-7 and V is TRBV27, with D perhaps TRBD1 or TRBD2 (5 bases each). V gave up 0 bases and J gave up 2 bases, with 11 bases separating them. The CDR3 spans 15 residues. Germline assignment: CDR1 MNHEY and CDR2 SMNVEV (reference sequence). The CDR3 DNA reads TGTGCCAGCAGTTTATCGGGGGTTGTCGCCTACGAGCAGTACTTC. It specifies CASSLSGVVAYEQYF.

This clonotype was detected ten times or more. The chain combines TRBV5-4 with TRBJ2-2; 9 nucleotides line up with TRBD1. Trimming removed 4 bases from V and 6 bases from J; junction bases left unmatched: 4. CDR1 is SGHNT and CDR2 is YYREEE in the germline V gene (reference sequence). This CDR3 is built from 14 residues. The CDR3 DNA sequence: TGTGCCAGCAGCCCGGGGACAGGGTCCGGGGAGCTGTTTTTT. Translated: CASSPGTGSGELFF.

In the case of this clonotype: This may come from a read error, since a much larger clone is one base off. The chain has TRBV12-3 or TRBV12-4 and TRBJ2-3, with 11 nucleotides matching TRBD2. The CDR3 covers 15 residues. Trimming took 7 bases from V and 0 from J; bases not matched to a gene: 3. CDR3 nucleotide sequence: TGTGCCAGCAACCCTAGCGGGGGGAGCACAGATACGCAGTATTTT. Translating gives CASNPSGGSTDTQYF.

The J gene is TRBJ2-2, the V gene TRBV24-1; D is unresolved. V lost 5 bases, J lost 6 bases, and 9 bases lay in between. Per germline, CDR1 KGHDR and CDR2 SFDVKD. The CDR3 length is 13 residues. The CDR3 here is CATSGRSSGELFF. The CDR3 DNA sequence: TGTGCCACCAGTGGAAGGAGTTCCGGGGAGCTGTTTTTT.

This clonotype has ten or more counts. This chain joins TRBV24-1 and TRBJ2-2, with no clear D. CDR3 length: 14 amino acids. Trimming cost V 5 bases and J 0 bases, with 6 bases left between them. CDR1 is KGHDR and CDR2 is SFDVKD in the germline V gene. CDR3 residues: CATSGDSNTGELFF. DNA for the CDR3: TGTGCCACCAGTGGCGACTCGAACACCGGGGAGCTGTTTTTT.

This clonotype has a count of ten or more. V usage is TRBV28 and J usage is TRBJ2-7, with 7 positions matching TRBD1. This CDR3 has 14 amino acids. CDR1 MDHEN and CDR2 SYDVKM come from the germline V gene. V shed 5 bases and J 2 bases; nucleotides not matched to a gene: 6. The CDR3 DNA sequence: TGTGCCAGCAGTCTCGGGACAGTTACCTACGAGCAGTACTTC. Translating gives CASSLGTVTYEQYF.

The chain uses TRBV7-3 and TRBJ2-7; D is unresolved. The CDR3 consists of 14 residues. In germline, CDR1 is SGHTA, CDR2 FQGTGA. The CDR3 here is CEVPASPENYEQYF. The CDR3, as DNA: TGTGAGGTACCGGCGTCCCCGGAGAATTACGAGCAGTACTTC. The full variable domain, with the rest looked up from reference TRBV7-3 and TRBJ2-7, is GAGVSQTPSNKVTEKGKYVELRCDPISGHTALYWYRQSLGQGPEFLIYFQGTGAADDSGLPNDRFFAVRPEGSVSTLKIQRTERGDSAVYLCEVPASPENYEQYFGPGTRLTVT.

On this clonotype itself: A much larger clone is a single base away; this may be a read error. The CDR3 bases are TGCGCCAGCAGCCAAGATTGGCGGGAGAGCTCCTACGTGCAGTACTTC. Translated, it gives CASSQDWRESSYVQYF. V and J are TRBV4-3 and TRBJ2-7; 7 bases are shared with TRBD2. This CDR3 has 16 amino acids. Germline V gene lookup returns CDR1 LGHNA and CDR2 YSLEER.

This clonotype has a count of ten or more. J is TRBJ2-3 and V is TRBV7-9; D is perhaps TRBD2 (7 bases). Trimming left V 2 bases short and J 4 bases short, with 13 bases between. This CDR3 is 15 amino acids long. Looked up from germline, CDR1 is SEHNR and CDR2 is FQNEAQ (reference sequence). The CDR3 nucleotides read TGTGCCAGCAGCTTACCTTTGGGGGGGCCAGATACGCAGTATTTT. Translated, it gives CASSLPLGGPDTQYF.

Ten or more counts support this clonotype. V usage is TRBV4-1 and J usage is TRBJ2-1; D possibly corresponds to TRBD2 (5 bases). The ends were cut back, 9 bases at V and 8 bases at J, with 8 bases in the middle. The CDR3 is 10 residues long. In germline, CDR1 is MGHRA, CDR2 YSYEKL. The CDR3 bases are TGCGCCAGTGGAGCGGATGAGCAGTTCTTC. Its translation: CASGADEQFF.

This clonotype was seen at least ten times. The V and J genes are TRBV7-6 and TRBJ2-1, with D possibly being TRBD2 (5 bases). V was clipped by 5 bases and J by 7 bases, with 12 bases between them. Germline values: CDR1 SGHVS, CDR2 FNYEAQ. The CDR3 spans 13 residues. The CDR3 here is CASSPPPGNEQFF. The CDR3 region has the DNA TGTGCCAGCAGCCCCCCTCCGGGGAATGAGCAGTTCTTC.

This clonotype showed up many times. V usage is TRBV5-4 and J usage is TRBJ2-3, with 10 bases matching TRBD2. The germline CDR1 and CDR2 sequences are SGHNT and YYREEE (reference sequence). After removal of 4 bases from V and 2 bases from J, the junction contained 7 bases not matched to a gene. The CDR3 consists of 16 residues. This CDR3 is CASSPASGGHTDTQYF. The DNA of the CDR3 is TGTGCCAGCAGCCCAGCTAGCGGGGGACACACAGATACGCAGTATTTT.

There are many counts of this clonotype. CDR3 sequence: CAWSRTSGRTDTQYF. CDR3 DNA: TGTGCCTGGAGCCGGACTAGCGGGAGAACAGATACGCAGTATTTT. The genes are TRBV30 and TRBJ2-3; 13 nucleotides match TRBD2. Per germline, CDR1 GTSNPN and CDR2 SVGIG (reference sequence). The CDR3 is made up of 15 amino acids. Trimming cost V 3 bases and J 3 bases; bases outside gene matches: 3.

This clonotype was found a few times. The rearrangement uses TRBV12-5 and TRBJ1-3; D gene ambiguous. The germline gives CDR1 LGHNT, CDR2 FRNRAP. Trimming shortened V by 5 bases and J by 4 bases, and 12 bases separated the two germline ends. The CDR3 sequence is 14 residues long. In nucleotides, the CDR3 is TGTGCTAGTGGTGATCTATTGGCGGGAAACACCATATATTTT. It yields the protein CASGDLLAGNTIYF.

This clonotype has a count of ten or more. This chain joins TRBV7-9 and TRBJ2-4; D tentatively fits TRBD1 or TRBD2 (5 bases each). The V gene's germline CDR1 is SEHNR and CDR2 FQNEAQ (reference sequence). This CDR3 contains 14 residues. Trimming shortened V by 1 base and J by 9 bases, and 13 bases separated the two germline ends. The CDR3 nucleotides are TGTGCCAGCAGCTTAGGTGAGGGGAGAGGCATTCAGTACTTC. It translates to CASSLGEGRGIQYF.

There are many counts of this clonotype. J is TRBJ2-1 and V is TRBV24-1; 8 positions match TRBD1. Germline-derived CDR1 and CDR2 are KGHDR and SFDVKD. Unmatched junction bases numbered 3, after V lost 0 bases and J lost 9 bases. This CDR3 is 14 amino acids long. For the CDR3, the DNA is TGTGCCACCAGTGATTTGACAGGGGGATCTGAGCAGTTCTTC. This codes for CATSDLTGGSEQFF.

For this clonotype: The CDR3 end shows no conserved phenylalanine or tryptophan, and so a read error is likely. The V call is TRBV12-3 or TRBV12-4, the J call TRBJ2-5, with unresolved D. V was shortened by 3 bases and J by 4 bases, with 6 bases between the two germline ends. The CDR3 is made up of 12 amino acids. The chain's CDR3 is CASSFLGETQYL. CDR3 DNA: TGTGCCAGCAGTTTTTTGGGAGAGACCCAGTACCTC.